These T cell receptor beta chains were read from a single sample in a study of blood T cell repertoires in COVID-19. Sequencing used immunoSEQ multiplex PCR; TCRdb keeps in-frame clones, though not all of them. The data show some 200,000 clones, with 88% seen just once and roughly 5.6% held by the top ten. Material for sequencing was peripheral blood. Receptors were obtained from a man in his forties or fifties with active or convalescent COVID-19. Each CDR3 is given without its conserved first and last residue. Each record gives: V gene, J gene, D gene, CDR3 protein. A D gene is named only where the DNA matches it firmly.

V: TRBV27; J: TRBJ2-7; D: NA; CDR3: ASSPSQVSLEQY
V: TRBV4-3; J: TRBJ2-5; D: NA; CDR3: ASSQDREETQY
V: TRBV5-1; J: TRBJ2-2; D: TRBD2; CDR3: ASSLAPGGTGELF
V: TRBV5-6; J: TRBJ2-1; D: NA; CDR3: ASSFRVQRNNEQF
V: TRBV19; J: TRBJ2-7; D: TRBD1; CDR3: ASSAGQGSYEQY
V: TRBV11-3; J: TRBJ2-1; D: TRBD2; CDR3: ASSLGLGTSGFDEQF
V: TRBV5-1; J: TRBJ1-1; D: NA; CDR3: ASSNPVLNTEAF
V: TRBV21-1; J: TRBJ1-2; D: NA; CDR3: ASLGQARIHNYGYT
V: TRBV7-8; J: TRBJ1-1; D: TRBD1; CDR3: ASSLSVAGGRGNTEAF
V: TRBV7-9; J: TRBJ2-5; D: TRBD2; CDR3: ASSVPGLAGGETQY
V: TRBV5-1; J: TRBJ1-1; D: NA; CDR3: ASKGGPMNTEAF
V: TRBV5-1; J: TRBJ2-6; D: NA; CDR3: ASSLAPAGALSGANVLT
V: TRBV4-1; J: TRBJ2-7; D: NA; CDR3: ASSQAGQRYEQY
V: TRBV7-2; J: TRBJ2-3; D: NA; CDR3: ASRRGTDTQY
V: TRBV14; J: TRBJ1-1; D: NA; CDR3: ASSQEREALNTEAF
V: TRBV6-1; J: TRBJ1-1; D: TRBD1; CDR3: ASSELSKQGVSRRTEAF
V: TRBV11-1; J: TRBJ2-3; D: TRBD1; CDR3: ASSPGQGIDTQY
V: TRBV14; J: TRBJ1-1; D: NA; CDR3: ASSQSQGGNTEAF
V: TRBV27; J: TRBJ2-4; D: NA; CDR3: ASSWVSSGAKNIQY
V: TRBV6-2/TRBV6-3; J: TRBJ1-2; D: NA; CDR3: ASSPGSTYGYT
V: TRBV6-5; J: TRBJ2-7; D: NA; CDR3: ASSLHEQY
V: TRBV12-5; J: TRBJ2-7; D: TRBD1; CDR3: ASGLDRTGINEQY
V: TRBV30; J: TRBJ1-6; D: NA; CDR3: AWSAGVRYSPLH
V: TRBV6-4; J: TRBJ2-5; D: TRBD1; CDR3: ASSPDRGETQY
V: TRBV7-9; J: TRBJ2-2; D: NA; CDR3: ASSLVFGELF
V: TRBV28; J: TRBJ1-5; D: NA; CDR3: ASSLLQQNQPQH
V: TRBV27; J: TRBJ1-6; D: NA; CDR3: ASSLRNSPLH
V: TRBV3-1/TRBV3-2; J: TRBJ2-3; D: NA; CDR3: ASSPQVTEGTDTQY
V: TRBV3-1/TRBV3-2; J: TRBJ2-7; D: TRBD2; CDR3: ASSPTSGGAITIGEQY
V: TRBV20-1; J: TRBJ1-2; D: NA; CDR3: SAPGPGGYT
V: TRBV19; J: TRBJ2-2; D: TRBD2; CDR3: ASSITSGNTGELF
V: TRBV28; J: TRBJ1-2; D: NA; CDR3: AIHTPGAGSYGYT
V: TRBV5-5; J: TRBJ1-4; D: NA; CDR3: ASSLGTIATNEKLF
V: TRBV27; J: TRBJ2-1; D: TRBD1; CDR3: ASSLGGTGGERSYNEQF
V: TRBV18; J: TRBJ2-2; D: NA; CDR3: ASSPPRQGYTGELF
V: TRBV27; J: TRBJ1-1; D: NA; CDR3: ASSLNGGNTEAF